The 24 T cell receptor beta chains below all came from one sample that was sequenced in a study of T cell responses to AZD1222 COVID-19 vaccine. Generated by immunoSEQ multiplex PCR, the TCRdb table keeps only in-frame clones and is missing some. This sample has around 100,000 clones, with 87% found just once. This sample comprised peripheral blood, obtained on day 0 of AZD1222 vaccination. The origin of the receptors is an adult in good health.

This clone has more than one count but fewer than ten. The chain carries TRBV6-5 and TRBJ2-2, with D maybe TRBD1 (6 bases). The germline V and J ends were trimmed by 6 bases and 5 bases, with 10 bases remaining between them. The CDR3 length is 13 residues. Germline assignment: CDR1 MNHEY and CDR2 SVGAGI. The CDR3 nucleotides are TGTGCCAGCAGCCTCACAGGGACCGGGGAGCTGTTTTTT. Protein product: CASSLTGTGELFF.

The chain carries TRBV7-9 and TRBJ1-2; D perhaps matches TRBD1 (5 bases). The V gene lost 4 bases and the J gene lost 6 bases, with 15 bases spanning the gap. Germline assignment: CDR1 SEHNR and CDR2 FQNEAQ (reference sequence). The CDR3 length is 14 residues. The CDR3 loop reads CASSWGEQFNGYTF. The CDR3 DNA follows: TGTGCCAGCAGCTGGGGCGAGCAGTTCAATGGCTACACCTTC.

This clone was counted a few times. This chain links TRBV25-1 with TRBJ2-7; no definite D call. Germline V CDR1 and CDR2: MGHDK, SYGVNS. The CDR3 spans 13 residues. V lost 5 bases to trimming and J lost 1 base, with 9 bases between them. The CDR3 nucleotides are TGTGCCAGCAGTAGCAGACATTCCTACGAGCAGTACTTC. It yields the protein CASSSRHSYEQYF.

For the CDR3, the DNA is TGTGCTAGTGGTCCCTCCGGTTCAAACGACAATGAGCAGTTCTTC. It translates to CASGPSGSNDNEQFF. The rearrangement links TRBV12-5 to TRBJ2-1; D is uncertain. The CDR3 length is 15 residues. The V gene lost 5 bases and the J gene lost 5 bases, with 16 bases spanning the gap. CDR1 and CDR2 from the germline V gene are LGHNT and FRNRAP.

The CDR3 bases are TGTGCCAGCAGCCCCAGTCCGACTAGCGGCACAGATACGCAGTATTTT. Translated: CASSPSPTSGTDTQYF. The chain carries TRBV7-6 and TRBJ2-3; 8 positions agree with TRBD2. V trimming: 5 bases; J trimming: 1 base; junction bases outside the gene matches: 8. Looked up from germline, CDR1 is SGHVS and CDR2 is FNYEAQ. The CDR3 contains 16 residues.

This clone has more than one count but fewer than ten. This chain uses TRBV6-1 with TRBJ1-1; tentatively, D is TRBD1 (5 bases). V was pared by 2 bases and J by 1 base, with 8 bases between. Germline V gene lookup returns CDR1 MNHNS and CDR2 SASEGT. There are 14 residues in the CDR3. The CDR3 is CASSEKQENTEAFF. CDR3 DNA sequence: TGTGCCAGCAGTGAAAAACAGGAGAACACTGAAGCTTTCTTT.

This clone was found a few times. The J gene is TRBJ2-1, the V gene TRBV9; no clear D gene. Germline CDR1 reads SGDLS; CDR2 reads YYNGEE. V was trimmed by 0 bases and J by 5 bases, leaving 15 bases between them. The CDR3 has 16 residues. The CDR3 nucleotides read TGTGCCAGCAGCGTAGGTGGTGGGCGGTGGGACAATGAGCAGTTCTTC. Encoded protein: CASSVGGGRWDNEQFF.

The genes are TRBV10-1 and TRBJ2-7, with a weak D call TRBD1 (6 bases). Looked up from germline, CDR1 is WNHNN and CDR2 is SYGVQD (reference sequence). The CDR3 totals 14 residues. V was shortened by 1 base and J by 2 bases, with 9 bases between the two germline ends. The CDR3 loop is CASSEYRVPYEQYV. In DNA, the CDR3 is TGCGCCAGCAGTGAGTACAGGGTCCCCTACGAGCAGTACGTC.

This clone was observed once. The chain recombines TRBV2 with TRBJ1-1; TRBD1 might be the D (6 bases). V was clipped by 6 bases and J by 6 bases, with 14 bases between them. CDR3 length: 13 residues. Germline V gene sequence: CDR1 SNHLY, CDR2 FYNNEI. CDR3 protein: CASRDTGRAEAFF. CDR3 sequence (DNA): TGTGCCAGCAGGGATACAGGGAGGGCTGAAGCTTTCTTT.

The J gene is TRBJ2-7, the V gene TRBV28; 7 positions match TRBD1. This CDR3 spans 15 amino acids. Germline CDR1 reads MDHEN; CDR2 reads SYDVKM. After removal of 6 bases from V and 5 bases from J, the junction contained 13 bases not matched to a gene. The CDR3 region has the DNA TGTGCCAGCAGCCCTGCGCAGGGGGTCAGCCACGAGCAGTACTTC. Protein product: CASSPAQGVSHEQYF.

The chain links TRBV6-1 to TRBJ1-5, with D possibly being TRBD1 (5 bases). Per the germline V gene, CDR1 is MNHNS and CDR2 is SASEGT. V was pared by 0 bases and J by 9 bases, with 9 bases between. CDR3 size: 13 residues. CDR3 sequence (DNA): TGTGCCAGCAGTGAAGCGCGGAGGGGGCCCCAGCATTTT. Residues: CASSEARRGPQHF.

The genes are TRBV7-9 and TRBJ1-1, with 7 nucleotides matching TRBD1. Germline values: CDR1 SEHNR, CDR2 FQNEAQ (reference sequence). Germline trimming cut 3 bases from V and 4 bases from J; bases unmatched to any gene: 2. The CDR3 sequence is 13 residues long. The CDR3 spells CASSFAGGTEAFF. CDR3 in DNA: TGTGCCAGCAGCTTCGCAGGGGGCACTGAAGCTTTCTTT.

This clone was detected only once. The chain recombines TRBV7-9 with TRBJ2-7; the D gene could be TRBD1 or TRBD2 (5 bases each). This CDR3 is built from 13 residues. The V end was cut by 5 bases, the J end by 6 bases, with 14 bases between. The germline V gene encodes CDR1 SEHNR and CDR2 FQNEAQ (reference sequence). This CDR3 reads CASSGRGRGEQYV. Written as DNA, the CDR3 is TGTGCCAGCAGCGGAAGGGGACGGGGCGAGCAGTACGTC.

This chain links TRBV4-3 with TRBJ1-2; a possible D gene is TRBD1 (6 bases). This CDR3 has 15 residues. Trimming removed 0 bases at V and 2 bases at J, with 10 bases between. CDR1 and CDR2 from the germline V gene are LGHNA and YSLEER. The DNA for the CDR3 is TGCGCCAGCAGCCAAGATAGGGGGGGAAACTATGGCTACACCTTC. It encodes CASSQDRGGNYGYTF.

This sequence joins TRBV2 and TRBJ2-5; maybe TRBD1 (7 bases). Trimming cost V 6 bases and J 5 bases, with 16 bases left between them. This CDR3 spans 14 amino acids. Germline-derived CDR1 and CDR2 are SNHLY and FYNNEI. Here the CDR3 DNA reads TGTGCCAGCAGCCCCAAGACAGGGAGGGAGACCCAGTACTTC. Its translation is CASSPKTGRETQYF.

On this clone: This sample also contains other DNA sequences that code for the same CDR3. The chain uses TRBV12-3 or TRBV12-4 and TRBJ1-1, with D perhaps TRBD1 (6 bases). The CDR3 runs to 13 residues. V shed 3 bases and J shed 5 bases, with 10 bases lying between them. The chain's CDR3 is CASSFVRGTEAFF. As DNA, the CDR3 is TGTGCCAGCAGTTTTGTAAGGGGGACTGAAGCTTTCTTT.

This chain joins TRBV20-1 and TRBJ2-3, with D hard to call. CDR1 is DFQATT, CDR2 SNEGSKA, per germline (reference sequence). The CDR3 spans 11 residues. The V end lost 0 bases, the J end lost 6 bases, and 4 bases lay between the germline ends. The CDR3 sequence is CSARDLDTQYF. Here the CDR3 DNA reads TGCAGTGCTAGAGATCTGGATACGCAGTATTTT.

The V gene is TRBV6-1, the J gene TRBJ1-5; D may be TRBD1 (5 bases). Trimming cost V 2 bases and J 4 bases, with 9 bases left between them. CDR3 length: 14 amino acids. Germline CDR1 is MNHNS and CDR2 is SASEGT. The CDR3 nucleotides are TGTGCCAGCAGTGAACGGGACGGTAATCAGCCCCAGCATTTT. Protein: CASSERDGNQPQHF.

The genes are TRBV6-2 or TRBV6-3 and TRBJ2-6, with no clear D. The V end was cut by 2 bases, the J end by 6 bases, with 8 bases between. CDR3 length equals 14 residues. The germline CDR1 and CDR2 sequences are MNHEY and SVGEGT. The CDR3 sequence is CASSYTTEANVLTF. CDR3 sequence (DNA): TGTGCCAGCAGTTACACCACGGAGGCCAACGTCCTGACTTTC.

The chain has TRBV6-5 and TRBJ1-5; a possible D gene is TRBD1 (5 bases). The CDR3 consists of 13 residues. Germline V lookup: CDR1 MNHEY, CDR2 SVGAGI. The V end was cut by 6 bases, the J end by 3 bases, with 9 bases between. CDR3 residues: CASRQDSNQPQHF. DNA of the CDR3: TGTGCCAGCAGACAGGACTCCAATCAGCCCCAGCATTTT.

The CDR3 DNA sequence: TGTGCCAGCAGCTTAGACCGGCGGTCCGGGGAGCTGTTTTTT. Amino acids: CASSLDRRSGELFF. The genes are TRBV7-9 and TRBJ2-2, with no clear D. This CDR3 spans 14 amino acids. Germline lookup yields CDR1 SEHNR and CDR2 FQNEAQ (reference sequence). The V gene lost 1 base and the J gene lost 6 bases, with 9 bases spanning the gap.

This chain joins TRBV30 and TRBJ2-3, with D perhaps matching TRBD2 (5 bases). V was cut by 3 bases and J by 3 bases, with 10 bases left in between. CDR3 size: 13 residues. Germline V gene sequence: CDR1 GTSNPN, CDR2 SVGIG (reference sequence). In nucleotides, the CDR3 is TGTGCCTGGAGCCTAGCTGGGACAGATACGCAGTATTTT. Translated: CAWSLAGTDTQYF. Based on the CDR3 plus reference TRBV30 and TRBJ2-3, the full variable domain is SQTIHQWPATLVQPVGSPLSLECTVEGTSNPNLYWYRQAAGRGLQLLFYSVGIGQISSEVPQNLSASRPQDRQFILSSKKLLLSDSGFYLCAWSLAGTDTQYFGPGTRLTVL.

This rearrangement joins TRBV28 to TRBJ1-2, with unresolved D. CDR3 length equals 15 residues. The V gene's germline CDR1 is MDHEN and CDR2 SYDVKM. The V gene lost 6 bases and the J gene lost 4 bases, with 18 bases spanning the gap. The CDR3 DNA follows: TGTGCCAGCAGGCCCCCGGGAGAGAATCTCTATGGCTACACCTTC. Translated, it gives CASRPPGENLYGYTF.

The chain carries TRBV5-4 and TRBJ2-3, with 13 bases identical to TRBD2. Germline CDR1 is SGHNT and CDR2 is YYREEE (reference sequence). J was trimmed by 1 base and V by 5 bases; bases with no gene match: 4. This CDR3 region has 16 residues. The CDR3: CASRTSGGAGTDTQYF. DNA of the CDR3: TGTGCCAGCAGAACTAGCGGGGGGGCCGGCACAGATACGCAGTATTTT.